Here is one T cell receptor beta chain with its context. Its antigen is not known. V was cut by 6 bases and J by 4 bases, with 12 bases left in between. Germline CDR1 and CDR2: MNHEY and SVGEGT. This CDR3 has 13 residues. Treatment defined: roughly ten-day PBMC culture with coronavirus spike peptide pools or control peptides (ViraFEST assay). Spanning March to December 2020, the positive PCR dates came before US Alpha, Beta and Delta variants. Sequencing of DNA taken from cultured CD4+ T cells relied on the Oncomine TCR Beta short-read assay. From the PCR reads, TCRdb called clonotypes with MiXCR, one entry per CDR3 protein. The sample contains some 16,000 distinct CDR3 sequences, 53% of which appear only once. This record comes from a study of vaccination and CD4 T cells after COVID-19. As for the study in general: Culture controls were given either a CEFX pool, an HIV-1 Nef pool, or no peptide.

The rearrangement links TRBV6-2 or TRBV6-3 to TRBJ1-2, with D possibly TRBD1 on 5 matching bases. The receptor was isolated from a human donor who had recovered from COVID-19. Sample: CD4+ T cells from blood, cultured in vitro. The chain's CDR3 is CASSSGTLYGYTF. CDR3 coding DNA: TGTGCCAGCAGCTCTGGGACCCTCTATGGCTACACCTTC.